This entry describes one TCR beta chain. The sample is drawn from a study of blood T cell repertoires in COVID-19. Libraries were prepared by immunoSEQ multiplex PCR; TCRdb keeps only in-frame clonotypes and omits some of them. The table lists about 120,000 clones, about 90% of them singletons. V was pared by 6 bases and J by 1 base, with 9 bases of the junction left unmatched. Germline assignment: CDR1 SEHNR and CDR2 FQNEAQ (reference sequence). The CDR3 extends over 16 amino acids. Specimen: peripheral blood. This receptor was taken from a woman between 65 and 79 years old with acute or convalescent COVID-19. This chain joins TRBV7-9 and TRBJ2-5; 9 bases match TRBD1. In nucleotides, the CDR3 is TGTGCCAGCAGTCCGGGACAGGGCCCCCTCCAAGAGACCCAGTACTTC. It yields the protein CASSPGQGPLQETQYF.